A single sample is the source of the 10 T cell receptor beta chains below, sequenced in a study of T cell responses to AZD1222 COVID-19 vaccine. Some clones are missing from TCRdb's copy, which holds only in-frame ones; the method was immunoSEQ multiplex PCR. The table has approximately 150,000 clones, 90% to 95% seen once. The sample here was peripheral blood, taken 28 days after the second AZD1222 dose. All receptors come from an adult who received the AZD1222 COVID-19 vaccine.

V and J are TRBV10-1 and TRBJ1-2; weak D call: TRBD1 (6 bases). CDR3 length: 17 amino acids. V was pared by 2 bases and J by 3 bases, with 19 bases between. The germline gives CDR1 WNHNN, CDR2 SYGVQD (reference sequence). In nucleotides, the CDR3 is TGCGCCAGCAGTGAGCGGTGGACAGATCGTGGCGACTATGGCTACACCTTC. This codes for CASSERWTDRGDYGYTF.

The chain joins TRBV5-4 to TRBJ1-6; D gene unclear. CDR3 size: 16 residues. V gave up 1 base and J gave up 2 bases, with 10 bases separating them. Germline loops: CDR1 SGHNT, CDR2 YYREEE (reference sequence). The CDR3 reads CASSLFSGAYNSPLHF. The CDR3 coding sequence is TGTGCCAGCAGCTTGTTTTCCGGAGCCTATAATTCACCCCTCCACTTT.

The gene calls are TRBV4-1 and TRBJ1-4, with TRBD1 as a possible D gene (5 bases). This CDR3 is built from 19 residues. Germline assignment: CDR1 MGHRA and CDR2 YSYEKL. V gave up 2 bases and J gave up 0 bases, with 19 bases separating them. CDR3 in amino acids: CASSQSPDTYYATNEKLFF. The CDR3 DNA reads TGCGCCAGCAGCCAATCCCCGGACACCTACTATGCAACTAATGAAAAACTGTTTTTT.

The gene calls are TRBV2 and TRBJ2-7, with unresolved D. Germline V gene data show CDR1 as SNHLY and CDR2 as FYNNEI. The CDR3 totals 13 residues. The V end lost 5 bases, the J end lost 3 bases, and 11 bases lay between the germline ends. CDR3 sequence reads: CASSISARYEQYF. CDR3 bases: TGTGCCAGCAGTATCTCAGCCCGCTACGAGCAGTACTTC. The full variable domain, its missing parts supplied by reference TRBV2 and TRBJ2-7, is EPEVTQTPSHQVTQMGQEVILRCVPISNHLYFYWYRQILGQKVEFLVSFYNNEISEKSEIFDDQFSVERPDGSNFTLKIRSTKLEDSAMYFCASSISARYEQYFGPGTRLTVT.

The CDR3 nucleotides are TGTGCCAGCAGCGTACACGGAACAGAAGAGACCCAGTACTTC. Its translation is CASSVHGTEETQYF. The chain joins TRBV7-3 to TRBJ2-5; D remains ambiguous. The CDR3 loop spans 14 amino acids. Germline CDR1 and CDR2: SGHTA and FQGTGA. V lost 5 bases and J lost 3, with 13 bases in between.

This chain joins TRBV9 and TRBJ2-7; D tentatively fits TRBD1 or TRBD2 (5 bases each). Trimming pared 0 bases from V and 6 bases from J, leaving 22 bases between. This CDR3 is 17 amino acids long. In germline, CDR1 is SGDLS, CDR2 YYNGEE. CDR3 nucleotide sequence: TGTGCCAGCAGCGTAGGGGGGATAGGGTCCTCCATGGGCGAGCAGTACTTC. Protein product: CASSVGGIGSSMGEQYF. Combining the CDR3 with reference TRBV9 and TRBJ2-7 gives the whole variable domain DSGVTQTPKHLITATGQRVTLRCSPRSGDLSVYWYQQSLDQGLQFLIQYYNGEERAKGNILERFSAQQFPDLHSELNLSSLELGDSALYFCASSVGGIGSSMGEQYFGPGTRLTVT.

This chain uses TRBV25-1 with TRBJ1-2; a weak D match, TRBD1 (5 bases). The CDR3 totals 15 residues. CDR1 is MGHDK and CDR2 is SYGVNS in the germline V gene. V was clipped by 1 base and J by 5 bases, with 14 bases between them. CDR3 nucleotide sequence: TGTGCCAGCAGTGAATCTCCCCCGGGGACTTATGGCTACACCTTC. Its translation: CASSESPPGTYGYTF.

The chain has TRBV4-2 and TRBJ1-5; no clear D gene. Per germline, CDR1 LGHNA and CDR2 YNFKEQ. V lost 1 base and J 1 base, leaving 20 bases between the germline ends. The CDR3 is made up of 19 amino acids. As DNA, the CDR3 is TGTGCCAGCAGCCAAGGGCAGGCTCGCTTATCCTTGAGCAATCAGCCCCAGCATTTT. Its translation is CASSQGQARLSLSNQPQHF.

The CDR3 sequence is CATSRDKEGGYGYTF. In nucleotides, the CDR3 is TGTGCCACCAGCAGAGATAAGGAAGGGGGTTATGGCTACACCTTC. The chain couples TRBV15 to TRBJ1-2; perhaps TRBD1 as D (6 bases). V was cut by 0 bases and J by 5 bases, with 13 bases left in between. The V gene's germline CDR1 is LNHNV and CDR2 YYDKDF (reference sequence). This CDR3 has 15 residues.

The rearrangement uses TRBV4-1 and TRBJ2-5; D is unresolved. Per the germline V gene, CDR1 is MGHRA and CDR2 is YSYEKL. This CDR3 is 14 amino acids long. Trimming pared 4 bases from V and 0 bases from J, leaving 9 bases between. The CDR3 region has the DNA TGCGCCAGCAGCCTCCTGGCCAACCAAGAGACCCAGTACTTC. This gives the protein CASSLLANQETQYF.